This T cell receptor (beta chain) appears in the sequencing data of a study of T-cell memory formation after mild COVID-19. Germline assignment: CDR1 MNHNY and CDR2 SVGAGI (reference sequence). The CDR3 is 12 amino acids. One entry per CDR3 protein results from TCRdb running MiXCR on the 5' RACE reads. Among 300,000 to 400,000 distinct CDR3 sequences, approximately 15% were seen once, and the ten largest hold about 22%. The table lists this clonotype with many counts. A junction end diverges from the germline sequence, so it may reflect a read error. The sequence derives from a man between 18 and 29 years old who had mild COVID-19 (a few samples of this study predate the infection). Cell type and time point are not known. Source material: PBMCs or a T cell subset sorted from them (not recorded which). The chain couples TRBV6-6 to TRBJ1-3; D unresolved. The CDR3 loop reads CASSYSGNTIYF. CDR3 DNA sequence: TGCGCCAGCAGCTACTCTGGAAACACCATATATTTT.